This T cell receptor beta chain was retrieved from a study of cytomegalovirus exposure and HLA in healthy donors. Germline V gene sequence: CDR1 SGHTA, CDR2 FQGTGA. Trimming shortened V by 8 bases and J by 7 bases, and 14 bases separated the two germline ends. This CDR3 has 12 amino acids. Measured with immunoSEQ multiplex PCR; TCRdb has only the in-frame clones, and not every one. Here the sample spans 200,000 or so clones, 75% to 90% being singletons. A remark on this clone: The antigen is not known.

Study results and limitations: According to the study, around 150 TCR beta chains were cytomegalovirus-associated. Per published reports, the classifier diagnosed cytomegalovirus status with high specificity and sensitivity.

The chain carries TRBV7-3 and TRBJ1-2, with D maybe TRBD1 (6 bases). The specimen sequenced was PBMCs. The TCR comes from a man younger than 30 in good health and CMV-seropositive. The CDR3 sequence: CASRGAGVGYTF. In nucleotides, the CDR3 is TGTGCCAGCCGGGGGGCAGGAGTTGGCTACACCTTC.